Following are 26 T cell receptor beta chains from one sample sequenced in a study of blood T cell repertoires in COVID-19. TCRdb's copy holds only in-frame clones and misses some; the assay was immunoSEQ multiplex PCR. The repertoire holds 200,000 to 250,000 clones, with around 81% as singletons. The sample taken for sequencing was peripheral blood. Every receptor here comes from a man in his thirties or forties who had recovered from COVID-19.

As DNA, the CDR3 is TGTGCCAGCAGTGACCTGGACAGGGGAGATGGCTACACCTTC. Translation: CASSDLDRGDGYTF. J is TRBJ1-2 and V is TRBV25-1, with 9 bases identical to TRBD1. There are 14 residues in the CDR3. The junction had 5 bases not matched to a gene; V was cut back by 3 bases and J by 6 bases. Looked up from germline, CDR1 is MGHDK and CDR2 is SYGVNS.

The V gene is TRBV19, the J gene TRBJ1-5, with TRBD1 matching 10 bases. The germline V gene has CDR1 LNHDA and CDR2 SQIVND (reference sequence). This CDR3 spans 16 amino acids. J gave up 1 base and V 5 bases, and 5 bases lay outside the gene matches. CDR3 sequence (DNA): TGTGCCAGTAGTGGGGACAGGGGTCGAAGCAATCAGCCCCAGCATTTT. This translates into CASSGDRGRSNQPQHF.

The V call is TRBV5-1, the J call TRBJ2-3; 9 bases fit TRBD1. Germline assignment: CDR1 SGHRS and CDR2 YFSETQ. V gave up 4 bases and J gave up 2 bases; unmatched junction bases: 11. The CDR3 is 17 residues long. CDR3 in amino acids: CASSLENRGPITDTQYF. The CDR3 bases are TGCGCCAGCAGCCTAGAGAACAGGGGGCCGATCACAGATACGCAGTATTTT.

This chain connects TRBV12-5 to TRBJ2-1, with D possibly matching TRBD2 (5 bases). Germline V lookup: CDR1 LGHNT, CDR2 FRNRAP. V was cut by 5 bases and J by 5 bases, with 19 bases left in between. The CDR3 contains 16 residues. CDR3 amino acids: CASGAQWVRGNNEQFF. The CDR3 DNA reads TGTGCTAGTGGTGCCCAGTGGGTGAGAGGGAACAATGAGCAGTTCTTC.

V gene TRBV4-1 combines with J gene TRBJ1-4; D might be TRBD1 (5 bases). V lost 4 bases and J lost 4, with 7 bases in between. The germline gives CDR1 MGHRA, CDR2 YSYEKL. The CDR3 has 13 residues. The CDR3 DNA sequence: TGCGCCAGCAGCCGGACACTTAATGAAAAACTGTTTTTT. It specifies CASSRTLNEKLFF.

V is TRBV28 and J is TRBJ1-6, with TRBD1 identical over 12 bases. The length of the CDR3 is 18 residues. CDR1 is MDHEN, CDR2 SYDVKM, per germline. With 6 bases clipped from V and 0 bases from J, the junction kept 6 bases outside the gene matches. The CDR3 reads CASSPGTGGLSYNSPLHF. The DNA of the CDR3 is TGTGCCAGCAGCCCCGGGACAGGGGGCCTCTCCTATAATTCACCCCTCCACTTT.

The chain recombines TRBV12-3 or TRBV12-4 with TRBJ1-1; 7 bases align to TRBD1. Trimming cost V 6 bases and J 5 bases; bases outside gene matches: 6. The CDR3 runs to 13 residues. Here the CDR3 DNA reads TGTGCCAGCAGAATGGACAGGTTTACTGAAGCTTTCTTT. Amino acid sequence: CASRMDRFTEAFF.

This clone was counted a single time. The gene calls are TRBV12-3 or TRBV12-4 and TRBJ1-5; D might be TRBD1 (5 bases). CDR3 length: 13 residues. Trimming shortened V by 3 bases and J by 6 bases, and 9 bases separated the two germline ends. DNA for the CDR3: TGTGCCAGCAGTTTTGATCAGGGTCAGCCCCAGCATTTT. Protein sequence: CASSFDQGQPQHF.

The chain has TRBV2 and TRBJ1-1; no definite D call. Germline V CDR1 and CDR2: SNHLY, FYNNEI. This CDR3 comprises 13 residues. Deletions cut 6 bases from V and 1 base from J, with 9 bases between. CDR3 nucleotide sequence: TGTGCCAGCAGGACTTCGGGGAACACTGAAGCTTTCTTT. Amino acid sequence: CASRTSGNTEAFF.

V and J are TRBV28 and TRBJ2-7; D possibly corresponds to TRBD1 (6 bases). Trimming took 7 bases from V and 0 from J, leaving 16 bases between them. Germline-derived CDR1 and CDR2 are MDHEN and SYDVKM. The length of the CDR3 is 15 residues. Here the CDR3 reads CASTPGHSSSYEQYV. The CDR3 coding sequence is TGTGCCAGCACACCGGGACACTCCAGCTCCTACGAGCAGTACGTC.

J is TRBJ1-4 and V is TRBV7-9; D gene ambiguous. In germline, CDR1 is SEHNR, CDR2 FQNEAQ (reference sequence). The CDR3 spans 16 residues. Trimming took 3 bases from V and 6 from J, leaving 17 bases between them. The CDR3 nucleotides read TGTGCCAGCAGCTTTGGGCCAGTGAGACTAGATGAAAAACTGTTTTTT. As protein: CASSFGPVRLDEKLFF.

The V gene is TRBV7-9, the J gene TRBJ2-3; TRBD2 matches 9 bases. CDR1 is SEHNR and CDR2 is FQNEAQ in the germline V gene (reference sequence). The CDR3 is 16 residues long. With 1 base clipped from V and 4 bases from J, the junction kept 6 bases outside the gene matches. The CDR3 is CASSLGSGGFADTQYF. The DNA of the CDR3 is TGTGCCAGCAGCTTAGGTAGCGGGGGTTTCGCAGATACGCAGTATTTT.

The rearrangement joins TRBV13 to TRBJ1-2, with D possibly matching TRBD1 (6 bases). Germline V gene data show CDR1 as PRHDT and CDR2 as FYEKMQ (reference sequence). Trimming left V 5 bases short and J 8 bases short, with 15 bases between. This CDR3 is built from 13 residues. As DNA, the CDR3 is TGTGCCAGCAGCCTAAGGGGGAGCCGCGGCTACACCTTC. This codes for CASSLRGSRGYTF. Looking up the rest from reference TRBV13 and TRBJ1-2 gives the full variable domain: AAGVIQSPRHLIKEKRETATLKCYPIPRHDTVYWYQQGPGQDPQFLISFYEKMQSDKGSIPDRFSAQQFSDYHSELNMSSLELGDSALYFCASSLRGSRGYTFGSGTRLTVV.

The rearrangement uses TRBV7-3 and TRBJ1-6; D perhaps matches TRBD1 (6 bases). Germline CDR1 SGHTA, CDR2 FQGTGA. CDR3 length: 14 residues. Trimming took 1 base from V and 9 from J, leaving 10 bases between them. The CDR3 nucleotides are TGTGCCAGCAGCTTAAGCAGGGGCGCTTCACCCCTCCACTTT. This sequence encodes CASSLSRGASPLHF.

This clone was seen once. The chain links TRBV7-8 to TRBJ2-5; 7 bases align to TRBD2. The V gene's germline CDR1 is SGHVS and CDR2 FQNEAQ. Trimming at V came to 6 bases and at J to 5 bases, leaving 9 bases not matched to a gene. The length of the CDR3 is 14 residues. This CDR3 is CASSFTTSYETQYF. In nucleotides, the CDR3 is TGTGCCAGCAGTTTCACGACTAGCTACGAGACCCAGTACTTC.

The V and J genes are TRBV2 and TRBJ2-7; possible D gene TRBD2, 5 bases. V lost 5 bases, J lost 4 bases, and 9 bases lay in between. CDR1 is SNHLY, CDR2 FYNNEI, per germline. The CDR3 extends over 12 amino acids. This chain's CDR3 is CASSILVYEQYF. The CDR3 DNA follows: TGTGCCAGCAGTATACTAGTTTACGAGCAGTACTTC.

V is TRBV19 and J is TRBJ1-5; no clear D. V was pared by 7 bases and J by 3 bases, with 13 bases between. Germline V gene data show CDR1 as LNHDA and CDR2 as SQIVND (reference sequence). The CDR3 covers 14 residues. CDR3 DNA: TGTGCCAGTACCAAGAGGCTTGACAATCAGCCCCAGCATTTT. The encoded protein is CASTKRLDNQPQHF.

The CDR3 loop is CASSQAVGALNIQYF. CDR3 DNA sequence: TGCGCCAGCAGCCAAGCGGTGGGGGCATTGAACATTCAGTACTTC. The chain combines TRBV4-1 with TRBJ2-4; TRBD1 might be the D (6 bases). CDR1 is MGHRA and CDR2 is YSYEKL in the germline V gene. The V gene lost 1 base and the J gene lost 7 bases, with 14 bases spanning the gap. This CDR3 has 15 amino acids.

This clone is a singleton in its sample. This chain joins TRBV5-1 and TRBJ2-3; D may be TRBD1 (5 bases). CDR3 length: 15 residues. CDR1 is SGHRS and CDR2 is YFSETQ in the germline V gene. V lost 0 bases and J 2 bases, leaving 10 bases between the germline ends. The CDR3 region is CASSLERGDTDTQYF. The CDR3 nucleotides read TGCGCCAGCAGCTTGGAAAGGGGCGACACAGATACGCAGTATTTT. Together with reference TRBV5-1 and TRBJ2-3, the CDR3 gives the full variable domain: KAGVTQTPRYLIKTRGQQVTLSCSPISGHRSVSWYQQTPGQGLQFLFEYFSETQRNKGNFPGRFSGRQFSNSRSEMNVSTLELGDSALYLCASSLERGDTDTQYFGPGTRLTVL.

The sample holds a few counts of this clone. Other DNA sequences of this sample code for an identical CDR3. The CDR3 bases are TGCGCCAGCAGCCGACAGGGAGACACTGAAGCTTTCTTT. It codes for CASSRQGDTEAFF. This chain connects TRBV5-1 to TRBJ1-1; 7 bases line up with TRBD1. Germline V CDR1 and CDR2: SGHRS, YFSETQ. This CDR3 is built from 13 residues. V lost 4 bases, J lost 3 bases, and 3 bases stayed unmatched.

V and J are TRBV10-2 and TRBJ2-4, with TRBD1 matching over 9 bases. The germline V gene has CDR1 WSHSY and CDR2 SAAADI. The CDR3 contains 12 residues. After removal of 10 bases from V and 6 bases from J, the junction contained 4 bases not matched to a gene. CDR3 sequence (DNA): TGCGCCATGGGACAGGGTCCAAACATTCAGTACTTC. Its translation is CAMGQGPNIQYF.

The chain links TRBV6-5 to TRBJ1-1; no clear D gene. Trimming removed 6 bases from V and 5 bases from J, with 13 bases in between. Germline CDR1 reads MNHEY; CDR2 reads SVGAGI. The CDR3 sequence is 13 residues long. CDR3 DNA sequence: TGTGCCAGCAGGGGAGATCTGTGGACTGAAGCTTTCTTT. Its protein product is CASRGDLWTEAFF.

V is TRBV2 and J is TRBJ2-7; a weak D match, TRBD1 (5 bases). The germline V gene has CDR1 SNHLY and CDR2 FYNNEI. V was pared by 6 bases and J by 6 bases, with 18 bases between. The CDR3 covers 14 residues. The CDR3 loop is CASSLRAPDGEQYV. The CDR3 DNA follows: TGTGCCAGCAGCCTCAGGGCCCCAGACGGCGAGCAGTACGTC.

The chain combines TRBV10-3 with TRBJ1-2; TRBD1 is a possible D gene (5 bases). Germline-derived CDR1 and CDR2 are ENHRY and SYGVKD. Trimming left V 7 bases short and J 0 bases short, with 9 bases between. This CDR3 region has 13 residues. The CDR3 DNA follows: TGTGCCATCACCACGACAGCTAACTATGGCTACACCTTC. As protein: CAITTTANYGYTF.

V gene TRBV10-3 combines with J gene TRBJ1-2; the D gene is possibly TRBD1 (6 bases). The CDR3 extends over 16 amino acids. The germline V and J ends were trimmed by 4 bases and 0 bases, with 15 bases remaining between them. Germline values: CDR1 ENHRY, CDR2 SYGVKD. The CDR3 sequence is CAISGGGTGTNYGYTF. The CDR3 nucleotides are TGTGCCATCAGTGGGGGCGGAACAGGGACTAACTATGGCTACACCTTC.

This chain joins TRBV5-5 and TRBJ1-5; 8 nucleotides line up with TRBD1. The CDR3 spans 15 residues. V lost 4 bases and J lost 4; bases outside the gene matches: 7. The germline CDR1 and CDR2 sequences are SGHKS and YYEKEE (reference sequence). The CDR3 region is CASSPTGVGNQPQHF. Here the CDR3 DNA reads TGTGCCAGCAGCCCGACAGGGGTGGGGAATCAGCCCCAGCATTTT.